The 30 T cell receptor beta chains below were found in one sample sequenced in a study of T cells in Graves' hyperthyroidism and ophthalmopathy (dated by TCRdb to the late 2010s). Receptor amplification or capture employed multiplex PCR. Sequencing took place on an Illumina HiSeq 2000. Amplification of TCR beta CDR3 regions was carried out from RNA transcripts. The first round of RT-PCR for the TCR CDR3 was performed with the HTBI primer set and the Qiagen OneStep RT-PCR kit. The public reads were quality trimmed at Q25 with fastp and then assembled into clones with MiXCR by TCRdb, keeping productive beta chains. Each CDR3 protein gets just one entry, which takes the most common genes and DNA from the rows behind it. For this sample there are 200,000 to 300,000 distinct CDR3 sequences; 24% appear just once. The ten most abundant clones make up about a third of the sample. Source material: blood. These receptors were obtained from a middle-aged woman with Graves' ophthalmopathy.

This clonotype was recorded at least ten times. The V and J genes are TRBV7-8 and TRBJ1-1, with 7 bases matching TRBD1. CDR1 and CDR2 from the germline V gene are SGHVS and FQNEAQ. The CDR3 extends over 16 amino acids. V dropped 6 bases and J dropped 0; count of bases not matched to a gene: 10. The CDR3 region has the DNA TGTGCCAGCAGTCGACAGGCCGGGACAGTGAACACTGAAGCTTTCTTT. Its translation is CASSRQAGTVNTEAFF.

This clonotype was counted ten times or more. The V gene is TRBV30, the J gene TRBJ1-2; D is perhaps TRBD1 (6 bases). V was cut by 2 bases and J by 1 base, with 11 bases left in between. The germline V gene encodes CDR1 GTSNPN and CDR2 SVGIG (reference sequence). The CDR3 loop spans 14 amino acids. This CDR3 reads CAWSTTGYNYGYTF. In nucleotides, the CDR3 is TGTGCCTGGAGTACGACAGGCTATAACTATGGCTACACCTTC.

V gene TRBV6-2 or TRBV6-3 combines with J gene TRBJ1-5; D remains ambiguous. Trimming removed 0 bases from V and 0 bases from J, with 3 bases in between. CDR1 is MNHEY and CDR2 is SVGEGT in the germline V gene. The CDR3 is 14 residues long. As DNA, the CDR3 is TGTGCCAGCAGTTACTCGAATAGCAATCAGCCCCAGCATTTT. Translated: CASSYSNSNQPQHF.

The CDR3 here is CASSELDNSEQYF. The CDR3 DNA reads as TGCGCCAGCAGTGAGTTAGATAATAGCGAGCAGTACTTC. This sequence joins TRBV10-1 and TRBJ2-7; the D is unclear. Germline lookup yields CDR1 WNHNN and CDR2 SYGVQD (reference sequence). V lost 1 base and J lost 6, with 10 bases in between. This CDR3 contains 13 residues.

This clonotype was counted many times. The gene calls are TRBV12-3 or TRBV12-4 and TRBJ2-3, with TRBD1 matching 9 bases. CDR3 length equals 16 residues. The trim removed 6 bases at V and 2 bases at J, leaving 9 bases unmatched. CDR3 DNA sequence: TGTGCCAGCAGCCGCAACCGGGACAGGGCCACAGATACGCAGTATTTT. As protein: CASSRNRDRATDTQYF.

V is TRBV6-1 and J is TRBJ2-7; D unresolved. Germline lookup yields CDR1 MNHNS and CDR2 SASEGT. V gave up 6 bases and J gave up 5 bases, with 17 bases separating them. The CDR3 runs to 14 residues. CDR3 residues: CASSRPPVTHEQYF. In nucleotides, the CDR3 is TGTGCCAGCAGCCGGCCCCCAGTCACGCACGAGCAGTACTTC.

The sample holds many counts of this clonotype. The V gene is TRBV3-1, the J gene TRBJ1-1; 7 nucleotides match TRBD1. CDR3 length equals 14 residues. CDR1 and CDR2 (germline): LGHDT, YNNKEL (reference sequence). V trimming: 5 bases; J trimming: 8 bases; junction bases outside the gene matches: 11. CDR3 loop: CASSYRGKGFEAFF. CDR3 nucleotide sequence: TGTGCCAGCAGCTACAGGGGAAAGGGTTTCGAAGCTTTCTTT.

The CDR3 sequence: CASSLTGGETQYF. The CDR3 coding sequence is TGTGCCAGCAGCCTGACAGGGGGGGAGACCCAGTACTTC. The gene calls are TRBV12-3 or TRBV12-4 and TRBJ2-5, with 9 bases identical to TRBD1. V lost 6 bases, J lost 5 bases, and 4 bases stayed unmatched. This CDR3 has 13 amino acids.

In this sample, this clonotype turned up many times. The rearrangement joins TRBV28 to TRBJ2-4; D might be TRBD2 (6 bases). The CDR3 is 14 residues long. V was cut by 4 bases and J by 0 bases, with 7 bases left in between. Germline V CDR1 and CDR2: MDHEN, SYDVKM. CDR3 sequence reads: CASSWGGAKNIQYF. In nucleotides, the CDR3 is TGTGCCAGCAGTTGGGGAGGAGCCAAAAACATTCAGTACTTC.

The chain uses TRBV10-3 and TRBJ2-6; 7 bases are a match to TRBD1. V shed 10 bases, J shed 2 bases, and the junction held 14 bases outside the gene matches. This CDR3 has 17 amino acids. In germline, CDR1 is ENHRY, CDR2 SYGVKD. As DNA, the CDR3 is TGTGCCACTCTTCTAGACAGGGTCCTCCCTGGGGCCAACGTCCTGACTTTC. As protein: CATLLDRVLPGANVLTF.

In this sample, this clonotype turned up many times. The chain links TRBV19 to TRBJ2-7, with TRBD2 matching 8 bases. CDR3 length equals 14 residues. Germline V CDR1 and CDR2: LNHDA, SQIVND (reference sequence). V was clipped by 3 bases and J by 2 bases; unmatched bases: 3. DNA of the CDR3: TGTGCCAGTAGTATCGGTAGCGGGACCTACGAGCAGTACTTC. Translated, it gives CASSIGSGTYEQYF.

This clonotype appeared a few times. The J gene is TRBJ2-7, the V gene TRBV18, with D possibly TRBD1 on 6 matching bases. The CDR3 totals 12 residues. Deletions cut 4 bases from V and 6 bases from J, with 10 bases between. Germline CDR1 KGHSH, CDR2 LQKENI. The CDR3 DNA is TGTGCCAGCTCACGGGGGCAGCGCGAGCAGTACTTC. Its protein is CASSRGQREQYF.

This clonotype appeared many times. With only one base between it and a far larger clone, this is likely a read error. The genes are TRBV28 and TRBJ1-1; D is ambiguous. This CDR3 has 13 amino acids. V was pared by 3 bases and J by 3 bases, with 8 bases between. The germline gives CDR1 MDHEN, CDR2 SYDVKM. CDR3 in amino acids: CASSFGQDTEAFF. The CDR3, as DNA: TGTGCCAGCAGTTTCGGGCAGGACACTGAAGCTTTCTTT.

The sample holds many counts of this clonotype. The V gene is TRBV25-1, the J gene TRBJ2-2, with 10 nucleotides matching TRBD1. This CDR3 has 15 residues. Germline V gives CDR1 MGHDK, CDR2 SYGVNS. J lost 3 bases, V lost 7 bases, and 5 bases had no gene match. CDR3 nucleotides: TGTGCCAGCAAGCGACAGGGGGCGGACACCGGGGAGCTGTTTTTT. This translates into CASKRQGADTGELFF.

There are many counts of this clonotype. The chain carries TRBV5-1 and TRBJ1-2, with TRBD1 as a possible D gene (5 bases). V lost 3 bases and J 8 bases, leaving 20 bases between the germline ends. The CDR3 spans 15 residues. Germline lookup yields CDR1 SGHRS and CDR2 YFSETQ. In DNA, the CDR3 is TGCGCCAGCAGCTCCTCAACAGGCGCCTCTCGGGGCTACACCTTC. Its protein product is CASSSSTGASRGYTF.

This clonotype was detected many times. The chain has TRBV7-2 and TRBJ2-5; unclear D gene. V was trimmed by 1 base and J by 1 base, leaving 7 bases between them. Germline V gene sequence: CDR1 SGHTA, CDR2 FQGNSA. The CDR3 consists of 14 residues. The CDR3 reads CASSLGRIQETQYF. CDR3 sequence (DNA): TGTGCCAGCAGCTTAGGACGGATCCAAGAGACCCAGTACTTC. The entire variable domain, with the rest obtained from reference TRBV7-2 and TRBJ2-5, is as follows: GAGVSQSPSNKVTEKGKDVELRCDPISGHTALYWYRQSLGQGLEFLIYFQGNSAPDKSGLPSDRFSAERTGGSVSTLTIQRTQQEDSAVYLCASSLGRIQETQYFGPGTRLLVL.

This chain joins TRBV11-3 and TRBJ2-2; no definite D call. CDR1 is SGHNT and CDR2 is YENEEA in the germline V gene. The CDR3 contains 13 residues. V was pared by 5 bases and J by 6 bases, with 10 bases between. The DNA for the CDR3 is TGTGCCAGCAGCCGGATCCAGTCCGGGGAGCTGTTTTTT. As protein: CASSRIQSGELFF.

Many counts were recorded for this clonotype. The chain has TRBV6-5 and TRBJ1-1, with a possible D match to TRBD1 (5 bases). V shed 0 bases and J shed 3 bases, with 14 bases lying between them. The germline gives CDR1 MNHEY, CDR2 SVGAGI. CDR3 length: 16 amino acids. The CDR3 is CASSYSRFGGYTEAFF. Here the CDR3 DNA reads TGTGCCAGCAGTTACTCACGATTTGGGGGGTACACTGAAGCTTTCTTT.

This clonotype has at least ten counts. The gene calls are TRBV5-6 and TRBJ2-7, with a possible D match to TRBD1 (6 bases). Trimming stripped 4 bases from V and 2 bases from J, with 16 bases between. CDR1 and CDR2 from the germline V gene are SGHDT and YYEEEE. The CDR3 extends over 15 amino acids. The CDR3 loop is CASSQQPGTTYEQYF. DNA of the CDR3: TGTGCCAGCAGCCAGCAACCCGGGACAACCTACGAGCAGTACTTC.

The chain couples TRBV27 to TRBJ2-7; D may correspond to TRBD1 or TRBD2 (5 bases each). The CDR3 contains 13 residues. Germline lookup yields CDR1 MNHEY and CDR2 SMNVEV (reference sequence). V was clipped by 8 bases and J by 7 bases, with 18 bases between them. The CDR3 loop is CASGTATLLEQYF. Written as DNA, the CDR3 is TGTGCCAGCGGGACCGCGACCCTCTTAGAGCAGTACTTC.

This clonotype was counted ten times or more. The chain links TRBV12-3 or TRBV12-4 to TRBJ1-2; 7 nucleotides match TRBD1. The CDR3 has 13 residues. J gave up 6 bases and V 7 bases, and 8 bases lay outside the gene matches. CDR3: CASTPLQGNGYTF. For the CDR3, the DNA is TGTGCCAGCACCCCTTTACAGGGGAATGGCTACACCTTC.

The V gene is TRBV6-5, the J gene TRBJ2-2, with D hard to call. The germline V gene encodes CDR1 MNHEY and CDR2 SVGAGI. The CDR3 has 12 residues. V was trimmed by 3 bases and J by 7 bases, leaving 6 bases between them. CDR3 sequence reads: CASSYGDGELFF. In DNA, the CDR3 is TGTGCCAGCAGTTATGGGGACGGGGAGCTGTTTTTT.

In its sample, this clonotype was seen once. A read error may be the cause here, since a much bigger clone is one base away. This chain links TRBV2 with TRBJ2-5; the match to TRBD1 covers 8 bases. The V gene's germline CDR1 is SNHLY and CDR2 FYNNEI. V trimming: 5 bases; J trimming: 5 bases; junction bases outside the gene matches: 7. This CDR3 is built from 14 residues. The CDR3 DNA reads as TGTGCCAGCAGTCTGGGACAGGCGAGGGAGACCCAGTACTTC. As protein: CASSLGQARETQYF.

Ten or more counts support this clonotype. J is TRBJ2-5 and V is TRBV25-1; 13 bases are a match to TRBD2. The germline V gene has CDR1 MGHDK and CDR2 SYGVNS. This CDR3 is 16 amino acids long. The trim removed 2 bases at V and 5 bases at J, leaving 5 bases unmatched. The DNA of the CDR3 is TGTGCCAGCAGTGAACTTGGACTAGCGGGAGTGGAGACCCAGTACTTC. Amino acid sequence: CASSELGLAGVETQYF.

This clonotype showed up many times. This rearrangement joins TRBV5-1 to TRBJ2-6, with D hard to call. CDR1 is SGHRS, CDR2 YFSETQ, per germline. Trimming stripped 4 bases from V and 0 bases from J, with 5 bases between. The CDR3 has 14 residues. CDR3 in amino acids: CASSVYSGANVLTF. The CDR3 DNA is TGCGCCAGCAGCGTTTACTCTGGGGCCAACGTCCTGACTTTC.

The chain carries TRBV24-1 and TRBJ1-5; no clear D gene. This CDR3 has 16 amino acids. V was clipped by 2 bases and J by 1 base, with 11 bases between them. From germline, CDR1 is KGHDR and CDR2 SFDVKD. Here the CDR3 reads CATSDSSRGSNQPQHF. CDR3 sequence (DNA): TGTGCCACCAGTGATTCATCCCGTGGGAGCAATCAGCCCCAGCATTTT.

The chain links TRBV6-2 or TRBV6-3 to TRBJ2-7; 7 bases align to TRBD2. Trimming at V came to 0 bases and at J to 3 bases, leaving 8 bases not matched to a gene. Germline V gene lookup returns CDR1 MNHEY and CDR2 SVGEGT. CDR3 length equals 16 residues. CDR3 nucleotide sequence: TGTGCCAGCAGTTACTCGTGGTCTAGCGGTAGCTACGAGCAGTACTTC. Its translation is CASSYSWSSGSYEQYF.

This clonotype was counted ten times or more. The chain combines TRBV28 with TRBJ1-5, with 8 nucleotides matching TRBD1. The V and J ends lost 5 bases and 7 bases, in that order; junction bases with no gene match: 7. CDR3 length: 14 residues. Germline V gives CDR1 MDHEN, CDR2 SYDVKM. This CDR3 reads CASSIDRGSQPQHF. The CDR3 DNA reads TGTGCCAGCAGTATAGACAGGGGAAGCCAGCCCCAGCATTTT.

There are many counts of this clonotype. The chain joins TRBV6-5 to TRBJ2-2; D is unresolved. CDR1 and CDR2 (germline): MNHEY, SVGAGI. This CDR3 has 12 amino acids. Trimming pared 3 bases from V and 6 bases from J, leaving 5 bases between. The CDR3 loop reads CASSYTAGELFF. CDR3 nucleotides: TGTGCCAGCAGTTATACCGCCGGGGAGCTGTTTTTT.

The V call is TRBV6-2 or TRBV6-3, the J call TRBJ1-5; TRBD1 matches 7 bases. The trim removed 6 bases at V and 5 bases at J, leaving 7 bases unmatched. Germline values: CDR1 MNHEY, CDR2 SVGEGT. The CDR3 is 14 residues long. Here the CDR3 reads CASSRQGVDQPQHF. The CDR3 DNA reads TGTGCCAGCAGCAGACAGGGTGTGGATCAGCCCCAGCATTTT.